What follows describes a single T cell receptor (beta chain). This clone was found a few times. What antigen it recognizes has not been identified. No base-level quality is on record; no much larger clone is a single base apart. Taken from cysteine to phenylalanine, the CDR3 has 13 residues. Here the CDR3 DNA is all that survives: 39 bases in frame from base 1. The germline V gene (reference sequence) provides CDR1 MNHNY and CDR2 SVGAGI. V loses 5 bases of germline sequence and J loses 1 base, and the interval between the two ends is 8 bases. The data were taken from a study of blood T cell repertoires in COVID-19 (TCRdb year 2020). Notes on the research overall: Collaborator samples came from the United States, Italy and Spain and covered acute and convalescent phases of COVID-19. Where available, HLA class I and class II types were taken from metadata supplied by the sample provider and were not determined by assay-based typing. The material from the prospective study consisted of cDNA or gDNA derived from T cells, B-cell-depleted T cells, or PBMCs. The repertoires were made available in a free public database intended to serve as a resource for research on the immune response to SARS-CoV-2. Subjects who had been exposed to COVID-19, were actively infected with it, or had recovered from it provided the deeply sampled blood TCRbeta repertoires that made up the dataset. Nearly every sample came with metadata listing a de-identified subject ID, COVID-19 status, age in years and sex. The samples were drawn from the first 160 participants of the ongoing ImmuneRACE study and from some 1,300 subjects provided by 6 global collaborators.

Each collaborating institution followed its own protocols to collect whole blood in K2EDTA tubes. For TCRbeta analysis, collaborator samples were shipped as frozen whole blood, as isolated PBMCs, or as DNA extracted from either sample type. TCRbeta CDR3 regions were amplified from genomic DNA using the immunoSEQ Assay, a bias-controlled multiplex PCR. In the original analysis: The number of nucleated cells in each sample was estimated from the amplification of reference gene primers within the assay. Sequence reads were collapsed and filtered to measure the absolute abundance of every unique TCRbeta CDR3 rearrangement. For each sample, productive Simpson clonality was calculated by taking the square root of Simpson's diversity index across productive rearrangements. Held by TCRdb, this immuneACCESS table contains in-frame sequences only and omits some clones. Under half of the omission traces to an unresolved V gene where checked; the cause of the rest is unknown. D and trimming were read from the DNA, whereas the V and J calls and clone size are those reported in that table. This sample has more than 200,000 clones in its table, and around 80% of those were observed once. The top ten clonotypes cover more than 8% of the sample.

Paper-wide results and their limitations: Clinical and demographic metadata were provided uncurated, with the amount varying by source and participant.

The V and J segments used are TRBV6-6 and TRBJ1-2; the D gene is unclear. This clonotype was obtained from a woman between 45 and 60 years old with acute or convalescent COVID-19. Sequencing used peripheral blood. The DNA sequence follows: TGTGCCAGCAGTCCCCCGGGTAACTATGGCTACACCTTC. It translates to CASSPPGNYGYTF.